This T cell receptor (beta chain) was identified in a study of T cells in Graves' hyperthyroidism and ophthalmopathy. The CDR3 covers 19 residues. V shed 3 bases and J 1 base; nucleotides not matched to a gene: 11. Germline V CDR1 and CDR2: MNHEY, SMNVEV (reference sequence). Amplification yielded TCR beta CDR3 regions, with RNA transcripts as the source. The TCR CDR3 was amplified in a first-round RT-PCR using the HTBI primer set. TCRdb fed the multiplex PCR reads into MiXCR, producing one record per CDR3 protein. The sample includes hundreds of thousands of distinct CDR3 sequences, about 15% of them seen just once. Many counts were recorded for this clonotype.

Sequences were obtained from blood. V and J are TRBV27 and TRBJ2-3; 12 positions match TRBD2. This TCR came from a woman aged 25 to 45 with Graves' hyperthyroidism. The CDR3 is CASSFLRTSGNRGTDTQYF. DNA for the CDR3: TGTGCCAGCAGTTTTTTGCGGACTAGCGGGAATCGGGGCACAGATACGCAGTATTTT.